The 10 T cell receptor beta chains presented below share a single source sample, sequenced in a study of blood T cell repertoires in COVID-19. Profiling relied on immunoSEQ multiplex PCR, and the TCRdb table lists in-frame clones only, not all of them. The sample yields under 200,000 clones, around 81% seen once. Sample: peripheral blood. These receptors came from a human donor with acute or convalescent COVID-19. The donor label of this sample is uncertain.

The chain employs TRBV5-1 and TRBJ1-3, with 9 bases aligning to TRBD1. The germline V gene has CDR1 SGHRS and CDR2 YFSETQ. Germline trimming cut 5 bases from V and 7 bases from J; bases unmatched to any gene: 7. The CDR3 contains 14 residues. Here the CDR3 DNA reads TGCGCCAGCAGAACCGGGACAGGGAGGAACACCATATATTTT. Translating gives CASRTGTGRNTIYF. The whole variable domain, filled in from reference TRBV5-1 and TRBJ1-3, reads KAGVTQTPRYLIKTRGQQVTLSCSPISGHRSVSWYQQTPGQGLQFLFEYFSETQRNKGNFPGRFSGRQFSNSRSEMNVSTLELGDSALYLCASRTGTGRNTIYFGEGSWLTVV.

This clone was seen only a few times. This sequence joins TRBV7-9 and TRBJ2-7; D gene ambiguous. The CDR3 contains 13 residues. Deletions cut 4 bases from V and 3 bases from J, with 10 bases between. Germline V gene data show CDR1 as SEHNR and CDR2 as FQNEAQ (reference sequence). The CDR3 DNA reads TGTGCCAGCAGCTCCAGGCCCGACTACGAGCAGTACTTC. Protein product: CASSSRPDYEQYF.

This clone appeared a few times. The CDR3 bases are TGTGCCAGCAGCTTTGGAACAGGGAGGGTCGAGCAGTACTTC. Its translation is CASSFGTGRVEQYF. The chain combines TRBV5-4 with TRBJ2-7, with D maybe TRBD2 (7 bases). The CDR3 length is 14 residues. CDR1 SGHNT and CDR2 YYREEE come from the germline V gene (reference sequence). Trimming took off 2 bases at V and 6 bases at J, with 15 bases between the two ends.

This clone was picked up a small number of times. The CDR3 sequence is CASSSGQGGVVGYTF. CDR3 in DNA: TGCGCCAGCAGCTCGGGACAGGGAGGAGTGGTTGGCTACACCTTC. This sequence joins TRBV5-1 and TRBJ1-2, with 9 bases that match TRBD1. J gave up 7 bases and V 3 bases, and 10 bases lay outside the gene matches. Germline V gene data show CDR1 as SGHRS and CDR2 as YFSETQ. The CDR3 covers 15 residues.

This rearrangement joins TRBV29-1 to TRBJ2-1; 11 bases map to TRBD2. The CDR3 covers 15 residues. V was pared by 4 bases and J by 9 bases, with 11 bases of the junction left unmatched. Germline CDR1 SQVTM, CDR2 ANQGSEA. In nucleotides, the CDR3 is TGCAGCGTTGCCTCGACTAGCGGGATCTTAAGTGAGCAGTTCTTC. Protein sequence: CSVASTSGILSEQFF.

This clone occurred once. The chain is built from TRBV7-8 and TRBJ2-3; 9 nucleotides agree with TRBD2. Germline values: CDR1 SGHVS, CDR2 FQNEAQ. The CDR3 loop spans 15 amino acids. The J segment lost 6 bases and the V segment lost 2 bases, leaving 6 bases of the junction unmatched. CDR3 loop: CASSLTAGGQDTQYF. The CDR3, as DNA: TGTGCCAGCAGCTTAACGGCGGGAGGGCAGGATACGCAGTATTTT.

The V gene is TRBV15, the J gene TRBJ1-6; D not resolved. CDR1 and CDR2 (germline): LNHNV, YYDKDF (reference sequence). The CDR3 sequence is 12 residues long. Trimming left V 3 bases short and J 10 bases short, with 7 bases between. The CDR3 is CATSSPPSPLHF. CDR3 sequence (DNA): TGTGCCACCAGCAGCCCCCCATCACCCCTCCACTTT. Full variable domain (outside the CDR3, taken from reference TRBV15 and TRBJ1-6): DAMVIQNPRYQVTQFGKPVTLSCSQTLNHNVMYWYQQKSSQAPKLLFHYYDKDFNNEADTPDNFQSRRPNTSFCFLDIRSPGLGDTAMYLCATSSPPSPLHFGNGTRLTVT.

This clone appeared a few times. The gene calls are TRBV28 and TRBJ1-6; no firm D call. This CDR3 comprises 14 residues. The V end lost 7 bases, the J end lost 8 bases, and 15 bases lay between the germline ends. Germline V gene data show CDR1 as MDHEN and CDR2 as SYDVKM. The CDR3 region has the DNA TGTGCCAGCAAATTCGGGTCGGATCATTCACCCCTCCACTTT. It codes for CASKFGSDHSPLHF.

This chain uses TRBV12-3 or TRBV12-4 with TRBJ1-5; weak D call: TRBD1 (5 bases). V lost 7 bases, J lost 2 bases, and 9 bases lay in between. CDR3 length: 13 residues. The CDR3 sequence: CASMGQGNQPQHF. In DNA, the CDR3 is TGTGCCAGCATGGGGCAGGGCAATCAGCCCCAGCATTTT.

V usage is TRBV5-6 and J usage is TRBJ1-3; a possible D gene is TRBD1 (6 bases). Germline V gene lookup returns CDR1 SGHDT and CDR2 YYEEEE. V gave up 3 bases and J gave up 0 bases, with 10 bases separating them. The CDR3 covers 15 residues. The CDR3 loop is CASSYTGFSGNTIYF. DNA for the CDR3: TGTGCCAGCAGCTATACAGGGTTCTCTGGAAACACCATATATTTT.